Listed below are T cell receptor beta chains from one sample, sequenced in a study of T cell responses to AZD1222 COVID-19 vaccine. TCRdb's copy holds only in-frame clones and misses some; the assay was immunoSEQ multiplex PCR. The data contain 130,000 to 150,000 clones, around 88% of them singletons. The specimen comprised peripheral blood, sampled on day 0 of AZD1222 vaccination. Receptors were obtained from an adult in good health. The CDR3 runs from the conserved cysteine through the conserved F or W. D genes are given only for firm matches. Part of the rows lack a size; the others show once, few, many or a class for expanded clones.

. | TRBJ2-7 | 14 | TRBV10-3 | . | CAISESFGGYEQYF | TGTGCCATCAGTGAGTCGTTCGGGGGTTACGAGCAGTACTTC
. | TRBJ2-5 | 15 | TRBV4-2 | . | CASSQTSSSKETQYF | TGTGCCAGCAGCCAAACCTCTAGCAGTAAAGAGACCCAGTACTTC
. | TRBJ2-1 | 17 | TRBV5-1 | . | CASSLGLYLWDYNEQFF | TGCGCCAGCAGCTTAGGTTTATATCTTTGGGACTACAATGAGCAGTTCTTC
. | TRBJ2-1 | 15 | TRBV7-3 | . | CASSLMLTGRDEQFF | TGTGCCAGCAGCTTAATGTTAACAGGCAGGGATGAGCAGTTCTTC
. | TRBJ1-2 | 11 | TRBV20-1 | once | CSARADRGYTF | TGCAGTGCTAGGGCCGATCGCGGCTACACCTTC
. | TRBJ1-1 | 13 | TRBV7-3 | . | CASSPDSNTEAFF | TGTGCCAGCAGCCCTGACAGTAACACTGAAGCTTTCTTT
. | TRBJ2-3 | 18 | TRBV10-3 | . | CAISESMAARSPSDTQYF | TGTGCCATCAGTGAGTCAATGGCGGCCCGTAGCCCTTCAGATACGCAGTATTTT
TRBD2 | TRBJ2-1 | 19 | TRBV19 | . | CASRALSANLAGGYNEQFF | TGTGCCAGTAGGGCCCTGTCCGCCAACCTAGCGGGGGGCTACAATGAGCAGTTCTTC
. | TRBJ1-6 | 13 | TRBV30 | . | CAWSPGNTSPLHF | TGTGCCTGGAGCCCCGGCAACACTTCACCCCTCCACTTT
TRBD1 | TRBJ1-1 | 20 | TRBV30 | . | CAWSVHRGWGQGARATEAFF | TGTGCCTGGAGTGTACACAGAGGCTGGGGACAGGGGGCAAGGGCCACTGAAGCTTTCTTT
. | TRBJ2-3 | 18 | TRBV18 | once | CASSPTERGHTSTDTQYF | TGTGCCAGCTCTCCCACCGAGCGGGGACATACTAGCACAGATACGCAGTATTTT
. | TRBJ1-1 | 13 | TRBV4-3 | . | CASSPQGNTEAFF | TGCGCCAGCAGCCCACAGGGGAACACTGAAGCTTTCTTT
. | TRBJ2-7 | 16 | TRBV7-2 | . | CASSSEPGRSFLEQYF | TGTGCCAGCAGCTCTGAACCGGGACGGAGTTTCTTGGAGCAGTACTTC
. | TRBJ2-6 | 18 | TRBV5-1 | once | CASSLGGGGSSGANVLTF | TGCGCCAGCAGCTTGGGGGGGGGCGGGAGCTCTGGGGCCAACGTCCTGACTTTC
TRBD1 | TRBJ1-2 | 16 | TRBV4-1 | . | CASSQPRRGRGRGYTF | TGCGCCAGCAGCCAACCCCGAAGGGGGCGCGGTAGGGGCTACACCTTC
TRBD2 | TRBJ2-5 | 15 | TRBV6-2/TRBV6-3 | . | CASSYTGGPLETQYF | TGTGCCAGCAGTTATACGGGGGGGCCTCTAGAGACCCAGTACTTC
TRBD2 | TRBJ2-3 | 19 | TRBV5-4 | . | CASSFHAALAGGAGDTQYF | TGTGCCAGCAGCTTCCATGCCGCCCTAGCGGGGGGGGCTGGGGATACGCAGTATTTT
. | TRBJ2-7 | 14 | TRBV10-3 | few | CAINLAGQSYEQYF | TGTGCCATCAATCTCGCAGGGCAATCCTACGAGCAGTACTTC
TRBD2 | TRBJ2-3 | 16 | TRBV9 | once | CASSPGTSGYTDTQYF | TGTGCCAGCAGCCCGGGGACTAGCGGATACACAGATACGCAGTATTTT
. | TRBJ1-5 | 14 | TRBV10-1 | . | CASSRRRDTQPQHF | TGCGCCAGCAGTCGGAGGAGGGACACTCAGCCCCAGCATTTT
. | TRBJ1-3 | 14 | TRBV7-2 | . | CASSFGPGGNTIYF | TGTGCCAGCAGCTTCGGGCCCGGCGGAAACACCATATATTTT
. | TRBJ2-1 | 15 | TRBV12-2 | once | CASRGDRGGANEQFF | TGTGCAAGTCGCGGGGACCGCGGGGGTGCGAATGAGCAGTTCTTC
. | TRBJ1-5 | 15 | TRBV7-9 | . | CASSSGQISNQPQHF | TGTGCCAGCAGCTCCGGACAGATTAGCAATCAGCCCCAGCATTTT
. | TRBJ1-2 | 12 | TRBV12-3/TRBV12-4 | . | CASRSGYSGYTF | TGTGCCAGCAGGAGCGGATATTCAGGCTACACCTTC
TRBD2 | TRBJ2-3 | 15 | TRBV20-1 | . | CSASRASGVTGAQYF | TGCAGTGCTAGTCGGGCTAGCGGTGTCACGGGGGCGCAGTATTTT
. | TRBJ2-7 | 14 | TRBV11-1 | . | CASSLGLMTYEQYF | TGTGCCAGCAGCTTAGGACTGATGACCTACGAGCAGTACTTC
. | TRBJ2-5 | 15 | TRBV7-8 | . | CASTSKIRAQETQYF | TGTGCCAGCACCTCTAAGATCAGGGCGCAAGAGACCCAGTACTTC
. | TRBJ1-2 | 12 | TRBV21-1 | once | CASRGWGVGYTF | TGTGCCAGCAGGGGTTGGGGGGTTGGCTACACCTTC
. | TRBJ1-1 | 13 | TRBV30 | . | CAWSQGPNTEAFF | TGTGCCTGGAGCCAGGGCCCGAACACTGAAGCTTTCTTT
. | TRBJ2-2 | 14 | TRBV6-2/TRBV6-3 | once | CASSYRRADGELFF | TGTGCCAGCAGTTACAGAAGGGCGGACGGGGAGCTGTTTTTT
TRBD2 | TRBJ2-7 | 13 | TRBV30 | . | CAWSVHRGGEQYF | TGTGCCTGGAGTGTACATCGGGGAGGGGAGCAGTACTTC
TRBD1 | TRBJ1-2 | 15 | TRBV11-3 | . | CASSLWTGVGRGYTF | TGTGCCAGCAGCTTATGGACAGGGGTGGGTCGTGGCTACACCTTC
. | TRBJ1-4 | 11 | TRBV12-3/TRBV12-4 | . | CAIGSLEKLFF | TGTGCCATTGGTAGTCTTGAAAAACTGTTTTTT
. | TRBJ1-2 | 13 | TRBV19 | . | CASSQGFNYGYTF | TGTGCCAGTTCGCAGGGCTTTAACTATGGCTACACCTTC
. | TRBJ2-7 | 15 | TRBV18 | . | CASSQGVGQTYEQYF | TGTGCCAGCTCACAAGGGGTTGGACAGACTTACGAGCAGTACTTC
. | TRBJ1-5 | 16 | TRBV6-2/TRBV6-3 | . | CASSRYQTNSNQPQHF | TGTGCCAGCAGTCGTTACCAAACAAATAGCAATCAGCCCCAGCATTTT
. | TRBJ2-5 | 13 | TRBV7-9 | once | CASMVATGETQYF | TGTGCCAGCATGGTGGCGACGGGAGAGACCCAGTACTTC
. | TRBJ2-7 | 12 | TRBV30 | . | CAWTGGPYEQYF | TGTGCCTGGACCGGGGGCCCCTACGAGCAGTACTTC
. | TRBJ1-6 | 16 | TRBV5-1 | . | CASSLGQGSPNSPLHF | TGCGCCAGCAGCTTGGGGCAGGGGTCCCCTAATTCACCCCTCCACTTT
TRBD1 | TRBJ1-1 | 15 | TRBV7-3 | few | CASSPRQGAATEAFF | TGTGCCAGCAGCCCTCGACAGGGGGCGGCCACTGAAGCTTTCTTT
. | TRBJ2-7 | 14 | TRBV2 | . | CASRRALRAYEQYF | TGTGCCAGCAGACGAGCACTCCGGGCCTACGAGCAGTACTTC